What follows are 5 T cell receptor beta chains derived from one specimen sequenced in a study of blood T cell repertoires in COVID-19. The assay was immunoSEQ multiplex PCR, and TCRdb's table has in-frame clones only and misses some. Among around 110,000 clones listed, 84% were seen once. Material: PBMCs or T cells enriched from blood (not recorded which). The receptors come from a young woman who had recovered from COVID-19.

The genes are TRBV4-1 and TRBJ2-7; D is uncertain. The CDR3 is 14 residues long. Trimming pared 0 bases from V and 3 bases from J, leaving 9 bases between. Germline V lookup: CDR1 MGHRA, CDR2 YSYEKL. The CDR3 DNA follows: TGCGCCAGCAGCCAAGAAGAGGTTCTCTACGAGCAGTACTTC. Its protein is CASSQEEVLYEQYF.

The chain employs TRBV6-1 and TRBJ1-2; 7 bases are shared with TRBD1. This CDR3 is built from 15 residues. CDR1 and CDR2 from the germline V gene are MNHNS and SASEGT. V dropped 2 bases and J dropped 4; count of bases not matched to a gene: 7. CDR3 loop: CASSERGTAPYGYTF. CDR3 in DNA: TGTGCCAGCAGTGAACGGGGGACAGCACCCTATGGCTACACCTTC.

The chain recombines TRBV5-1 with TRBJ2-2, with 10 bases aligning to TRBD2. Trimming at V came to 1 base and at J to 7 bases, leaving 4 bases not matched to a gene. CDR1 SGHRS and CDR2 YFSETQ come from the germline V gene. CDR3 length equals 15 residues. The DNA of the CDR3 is TGCGCCAGCAGCTTGACTAGCGGGATGAGCGGGGAGCTGTTTTTT. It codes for CASSLTSGMSGELFF.

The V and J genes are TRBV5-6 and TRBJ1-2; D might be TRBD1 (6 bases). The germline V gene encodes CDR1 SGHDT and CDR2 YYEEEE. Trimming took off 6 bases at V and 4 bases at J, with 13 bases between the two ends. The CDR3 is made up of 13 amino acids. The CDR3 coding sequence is TGTGCCAGCATACCCAGGGGAACCTATGGCTACACCTTC. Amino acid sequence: CASIPRGTYGYTF.

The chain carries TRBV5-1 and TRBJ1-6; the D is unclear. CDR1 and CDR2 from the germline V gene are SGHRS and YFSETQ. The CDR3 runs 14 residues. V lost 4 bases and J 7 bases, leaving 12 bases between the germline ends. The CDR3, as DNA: TGCGCCAGCAGCCTCACGACGGGAAATTCACCCCTCCACTTT. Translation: CASSLTTGNSPLHF.